These 10 T cell receptor beta chains share one sample of origin, sequenced in a study of vaccination effects on CD4 cells after COVID-19. These receptors have no known antigen. TCRdb's table, derived via immunoSEQ multiplex PCR, lists solely in-frame clones and lacks some. The sample lists fewer than 15,000 clones; about 74% were seen once. CD4+ T cells specific for antigen were expanded with viral peptide pools by the ViraFEST assay before sequencing. Culture proceeded for 10 days, and CD4+ T cells were then isolated. The person had PCR-confirmed SARS-CoV-2 infection between March and December 2020. All study participants received two doses of BNT162b2 or mRNA-1273 vaccine. The specimen was CD4+ T cells from PBMCs cultured with HCoV-NL63 spike peptides, collected after COVID-19 vaccination. The receptors derive from a human donor who had a prior SARS-CoV-2 infection.

The chain is built from TRBV5-4 and TRBJ2-5; D unresolved. Trimming removed 3 bases from V and 5 bases from J, with 5 bases in between. CDR1 is SGHNT and CDR2 is YYREEE in the germline V gene (reference sequence). The CDR3 runs to 11 residues. CDR3 coding DNA: TGTGCCAGCAGCTCCCGCGAGACCCAGTACTTC. Encoded protein: CASSSRETQYF.

The V call is TRBV7-3, the J call TRBJ2-3; 11 nucleotides agree with TRBD2. V trimming: 5 bases; J trimming: 7 bases; junction bases outside the gene matches: 14. Germline V gene sequence: CDR1 SGHTA, CDR2 FQGTGA. The CDR3 loop spans 17 amino acids. The CDR3 region is CASSRDPPTSGGHTQYF. In DNA, the CDR3 is TGTGCCAGCAGCCGCGACCCTCCTACTAGCGGGGGACATACGCAGTATTTT.

In this sample, this clone turned up once. The chain uses TRBV15 and TRBJ1-1; no clear D gene. The CDR3 consists of 15 residues. The V end lost 0 bases, the J end lost 0 bases, and 8 bases lay between the germline ends. From germline, CDR1 is LNHNV and CDR2 YYDKDF (reference sequence). The CDR3 DNA is TGTGCCACCAGCAGAGAGCCAGCTATGAACACTGAAGCTTTCTTT. It encodes CATSREPAMNTEAFF.

The chain is built from TRBV2 and TRBJ1-3; D unresolved. Trimming removed 4 bases from V and 0 bases from J, with 7 bases in between. Germline V lookup: CDR1 SNHLY, CDR2 FYNNEI. The CDR3 is 14 residues long. DNA of the CDR3: TGTGCCAGCAGTGGTCGTCTCTCTGGAAACACCATATATTTT. Translating it yields CASSGRLSGNTIYF.

The DNA for the CDR3 is TGTGCCAGCAGCTTAGGGGGTTCAGACTCACCCCTCCACTTT. It is translated as CASSLGGSDSPLHF. J is TRBJ1-6 and V is TRBV5-8; TRBD1 is a possible D gene (6 bases). This CDR3 region has 14 residues. Germline CDR1 reads SGHTS; CDR2 reads YDEGEE. The germline V and J ends were trimmed by 2 bases and 10 bases, with 13 bases remaining between them.

This clone has a handful of counts. The chain carries TRBV9 and TRBJ2-2, with 7 bases aligning to TRBD2. The trim removed 1 base at V and 5 bases at J, leaving 8 bases unmatched. The CDR3 consists of 16 residues. Germline CDR1 SGDLS, CDR2 YYNGEE. The chain's CDR3 is CASSVPLGRGTGELFF. The CDR3 DNA sequence: TGTGCCAGCAGCGTACCTCTGGGGAGGGGTACCGGGGAGCTGTTTTTT. The full variable domain, its missing parts supplied by reference TRBV9 and TRBJ2-2, is DSGVTQTPKHLITATGQRVTLRCSPRSGDLSVYWYQQSLDQGLQFLIQYYNGEERAKGNILERFSAQQFPDLHSELNLSSLELGDSALYFCASSVPLGRGTGELFFGEGSRLTVL.

The chain uses TRBV27 and TRBJ1-6, with 7 bases lining up with TRBD1. This CDR3 is built from 15 residues. V lost 3 bases to trimming and J lost 5 bases; unmatched junction nucleotides: 4. The germline CDR1 and CDR2 sequences are MNHEY and SMNVEV (reference sequence). CDR3 in DNA: TGTGCCAGCAGTTTCGAGGGGGCACATAATTCACCCCTCCACTTT. This sequence encodes CASSFEGAHNSPLHF.

The rearrangement joins TRBV30 to TRBJ2-3; a possible D gene is TRBD2 (5 bases). CDR3 length: 14 residues. Germline CDR1 GTSNPN, CDR2 SVGIG (reference sequence). V dropped 0 bases and J dropped 0 bases, with 7 bases sitting between them. CDR3 loop: CAWSVGVSTDTQYF. The CDR3 DNA follows: TGTGCCTGGAGTGTCGGGGTTAGCACAGATACGCAGTATTTT. Based on the CDR3 plus reference TRBV30 and TRBJ2-3, the full variable domain is SQTIHQWPATLVQPVGSPLSLECTVEGTSNPNLYWYRQAAGRGLQLLFYSVGIGQISSEVPQNLSASRPQDRQFILSSKKLLLSDSGFYLCAWSVGVSTDTQYFGPGTRLTVL.

The chain recombines TRBV6-1 with TRBJ2-5; D possibly uses TRBD1 or TRBD2 (5 bases each). V shed 3 bases and J shed 4 bases, with 9 bases lying between them. Per germline, CDR1 MNHNS and CDR2 SASEGT. This CDR3 is built from 13 residues. The CDR3 sequence is CASSENGGETQYF. DNA of the CDR3: TGTGCCAGCAGTGAGAATGGGGGAGAGACCCAGTACTTC.

The chain has TRBV7-2 and TRBJ2-4; 9 nucleotides agree with TRBD2. Germline V CDR1 and CDR2: SGHTA, FQGNSA. The junction had 13 bases not matched to a gene; V was cut back by 1 base and J by 6 bases. This CDR3 has 18 residues. The DNA of the CDR3 is TGTGCCAGCAGCTTAGTTCTAGCGGGGAGCGTTCGGGGAAACATTCAGTACTTC. It specifies CASSLVLAGSVRGNIQYF.